This TCR beta chain was retrieved from a study of T-cell reconstitution after alpha-beta-depleted transplantation in children. CDR1 is LNHNV and CDR2 is YYDKDF in the germline V gene (reference sequence). After removal of 0 bases from V and 5 bases from J, the junction contained 6 bases not matched to a gene. The length of the CDR3 is 15 residues. Ten or more counts support this clonotype. Unique molecular identifiers were incorporated into the prepared TCRbeta library. TCRdb fed the PCR reads into MiXCR, producing one record per CDR3 protein. The sample consists of about 400,000 distinct CDR3 sequences, roughly 22% of them appearing once.

This chain joins TRBV15 and TRBJ2-5, with TRBD2 identical over 7 bases. This specimen was PBMCs from the stem cell graft donor, taken from the stem cell graft. The TCR comes from a human donor who donated a stem cell graft to a child with acute myeloid leukemia. This chain's CDR3 is CATSRDTGGWETQYF. The DNA of the CDR3 is TGTGCCACCAGCAGAGACACGGGAGGATGGGAGACCCAGTACTTC.